This is a list of T cell receptor beta chains from one sample in a study of blood T cells in healthy people across ages. Via MiXCR, TCRdb re-called the 5' RACE reads, giving one row per CDR3 protein. The sample lists some 640,000 distinct CDR3 sequences; about 52% were seen once. Sequencing input: blood. The receptors derive from a woman aged 60-75 years in good health. Each CDR3 is given with its conserved first and last residue. A D gene is named only where the DNA matches it firmly. Not all rows give a size; the values are once, few, many and, for expanded clones, a class.

d_gene,j_gene,abundance,v_gene,CDR3aa,CDR3nt
-,TRBJ2-5,few,TRBV3-1,CASSQSRVGETQYF,TGTGCCAGCAGCCAATCCAGGGTCGGAGAGACCCAGTACTTC
-,TRBJ2-5,-,TRBV3-1,CASSPRTIQETQYF,TGTGCCAGCAGCCCACGGACTATTCAAGAGACCCAGTACTTC
TRBD1,TRBJ2-1,-,TRBV5-1,CAGSLDPGGLNEQFF,TGCGCCGGCAGCTTGGATCCAGGGGGTCTTAATGAGCAGTTCTTC
-,TRBJ1-4,-,TRBV7-9,CASSLGGLATNEKLFF,TGTGCCAGCAGCTTGGGTGGGCTCGCAACTAATGAAAAACTGTTTTTT
-,TRBJ2-3,few,TRBV20-1,CSASVTGWGTDTQYF,TGCAGTGCTAGTGTGACGGGATGGGGAACAGATACGCAGTATTTT
-,TRBJ2-7,few,TRBV20-1,CSADRSDYEQYF,TGCAGTGCAGACCGCAGTGACTACGAGCAGTACTTC
-,TRBJ1-2,-,TRBV27,CASSKGGGDYGYTF,TGTGCCAGCTCAAAAGGGGGGGGCGACTATGGCTACACCTTC
-,TRBJ2-5,-,TRBV2,CASSEAQFGPNLQETQYF,TGTGCCAGCAGTGAAGCGCAATTTGGCCCCAACCTCCAAGAGACCCAGTACTTC
-,TRBJ1-4,-,TRBV5-1,CASSLEGPGEKLFF,TGCGCCAGCAGCTTGGAGGGACCGGGAGAAAAACTGTTTTTT
TRBD1,TRBJ1-4,-,TRBV5-1,CASSSGTGLNEKLFF,TGCGCCAGCAGCTCTGGGACAGGGTTAAATGAAAAACTGTTTTTT
TRBD2,TRBJ2-7,-,TRBV27,CASTFSAGAASYEQYF,TGTGCCAGCACTTTTTCGGCGGGAGCTGCCTCCTACGAGCAGTACTTC
-,TRBJ1-1,few,TRBV12-3/TRBV12-4,CASSLDRAFF,TGTGCCAGCAGTTTAGATCGAGCTTTCTTT
-,TRBJ2-5,-,TRBV6-2/TRBV6-3,CASSYSAGWETQYF,TGTGCCAGCAGTTACTCGGCAGGGTGGGAGACCCAGTACTTC
-,TRBJ1-1,many,TRBV7-3,CASSFSGGTTEAFF,TGTGCCAGCAGCTTTTCGGGGGGAACGACTGAAGCTTTCTTT
-,TRBJ2-1,many,TRBV6-5,CASSTIGGSYNEQFF,TGTGCCAGCAGTACCATCGGTGGATCCTACAATGAGCAGTTCTTC
TRBD2,TRBJ2-1,-,TRBV5-1,CASSLDLAGYYNEQFF,TGCGCCAGCAGCTTGGATCTAGCGGGGTACTACAATGAGCAGTTCTTC
-,TRBJ1-6,-,TRBV4-3,CASSQDTGNSPLHF,TGCGCCAGCAGCCAAGATACGGGTAATTCACCCCTCCACTTT
-,TRBJ2-5,-,TRBV6-5,CATVGANEQYF,TGTGCCACCGTAGGAGCCAATGAGCAGTACTTC
TRBD2,TRBJ2-7,-,TRBV9,CASSPSAGEAYEQYF,TGTGCCAGCAGTCCATCAGCGGGAGAAGCCTACGAGCAGTACTTC
TRBD2,TRBJ2-1,-,TRBV20-1,CSAKGTAGGPEQFF,TGCAGTGCCAAAGGTACAGCGGGGGGCCCTGAGCAGTTCTTC
TRBD1,TRBJ2-7,many,TRBV9,CASSVQGQRGEQYF,TGTGCCAGCAGCGTACAGGGACAGAGGGGCGAGCAGTACTTC
-,TRBJ2-5,-,TRBV18,CASSQNQEPAETQYF,TGTGCCAGCTCACAGAATCAGGAACCAGCAGAGACCCAGTACTTC
TRBD2,TRBJ2-5,-,TRBV20-1,CSANPSGRTETQYF,TGCAGTGCTAATCCTAGCGGGAGGACGGAGACCCAGTACTTC
-,TRBJ2-5,-,TRBV7-9,CASSLAKVGEQYF,TGTGCCAGCAGCTTAGCGAAAGTCGGTGAGCAGTACTTC
TRBD1,TRBJ2-1,-,TRBV6-6,CASSLGTATQFF,TGTGCCAGCAGTCTAGGGACAGCCACTCAGTTCTTC
-,TRBJ2-1,-,TRBV4-2,CASSPRAGDGSYNEQFF,TGTGCCAGCAGCCCCAGAGCGGGTGATGGCTCCTACAATGAGCAGTTCTTC
-,TRBJ2-1,-,TRBV7-3,CASSPTAQIYNEQFF,TGTGCCAGCAGCCCCACAGCCCAGATCTACAATGAGCAGTTCTTC
TRBD1,TRBJ2-5,-,TRBV28,CASSPSQDRVQETQYF,TGTGCCAGCAGTCCATCACAGGACAGGGTTCAAGAGACCCAGTACTTC
-,TRBJ2-7,-,TRBV29-1,CSVEVLGGWEQYF,TGCAGCGTTGAGGTGCTGGGGGGTTGGGAGCAGTACTTC
-,TRBJ1-6,-,TRBV18,CASSPTGGSNSPLHF,TGTGCCAGCTCACCAACCGGGGGGAGCAATTCACCCCTCCACTTT
TRBD1,TRBJ2-5,few,TRBV29-1,CSVERDRTYNEQYF,TGCAGCGTTGAAAGGGACAGGACCTACAATGAGCAGTACTTC
-,TRBJ2-3,-,TRBV7-3,CASSLMGPEDTQYF,TGTGCCAGCAGCTTAATGGGCCCCGAAGATACGCAGTATTTT
-,TRBJ1-2,-,TRBV7-2,CASSTRTVGAGDYGYTF,TGTGCCAGCAGCACCCGGACAGTAGGCGCCGGGGACTATGGCTACACCTTC
TRBD2,TRBJ2-7,-,TRBV7-2,CASRPGTSFYEQYF,TGTGCCAGCAGGCCCGGGACTAGTTTCTACGAGCAGTACTTC
-,TRBJ2-3,-,TRBV2,CASSKGLNTDTQYF,TGTGCCAGCAGTAAGGGACTTAACACAGATACGCAGTATTTT
-,TRBJ1-2,-,TRBV7-2,CASSLATGGAGGYTF,TGTGCCAGCAGCTTAGCGACGGGGGGCGCGGGTGGCTACACCTTC
TRBD1,TRBJ1-1,-,TRBV4-2,CASTAGTANTEAFF,TGTGCCAGCACCGCTGGGACAGCGAACACTGAAGCTTTCTTT
-,TRBJ2-5,-,TRBV20-1,CSARTVLGEETQYF,TGCAGTGCTAGGACGGTCCTTGGGGAAGAGACCCAGTACTTC
TRBD1,TRBJ2-3,-,TRBV10-3,CAISGSRGRSTDTQYF,TGTGCCATCAGTGGTTCGAGGGGGCGGAGCACAGATACGCAGTATTTT
TRBD2,TRBJ2-1,-,TRBV7-8,CASSRGTSGTREQFF,TGTGCCAGCAGCCGCGGGACTAGCGGGACTCGTGAGCAGTTCTTC
TRBD1,TRBJ1-5,-,TRBV20-1,CSARTPGQGTEPQHF,TGCAGTGCTAGAACTCCGGGACAGGGGACGGAGCCCCAGCATTTT
-,TRBJ2-3,-,TRBV4-1,CASSQDGSRDTQYF,TGCGCCAGCAGCCAAGATGGAAGTCGAGATACGCAGTATTTT